The T cell receptor beta chain described here comes from a study of blood T cell repertoires in COVID-19. Looking at the study overall: The United States, Italy and Spain supplied acute and convalescent COVID-19 samples. Nucleic acid was either cDNA or gDNA, and it came from T cells, B-cell-depleted T cells, or PBMCs.

Trimming took off 6 bases at V and 0 bases at J, with 11 bases between the two ends. Germline V CDR1 and CDR2: SQVTM, ANQGSEA. This CDR3 region has 13 residues. The cohort comprised adults aged roughly 18 to 95 years residing in under 30 US areas. Participants reported their clinical history, and cohort assignment relied on those reports. Sequencing was performed with immunoSEQ multiplex PCR; in TCRdb, only in-frame clones are kept and a portion is missing. The sample has some 410,000 clones; around 89% are singletons. Sequenced input: PBMCs or T cells enriched from blood (not recorded which). This chain links TRBV29-1 with TRBJ1-1; the D gene is possibly TRBD1 (5 bases). The source of this sequence is a woman aged 25 to 39 with acute COVID-19. CDR3 amino acids: CSVAGRMNTEAFF. The CDR3 region has the DNA TGCAGCGTGGCGGGACGGATGAACACTGAAGCTTTCTTT.